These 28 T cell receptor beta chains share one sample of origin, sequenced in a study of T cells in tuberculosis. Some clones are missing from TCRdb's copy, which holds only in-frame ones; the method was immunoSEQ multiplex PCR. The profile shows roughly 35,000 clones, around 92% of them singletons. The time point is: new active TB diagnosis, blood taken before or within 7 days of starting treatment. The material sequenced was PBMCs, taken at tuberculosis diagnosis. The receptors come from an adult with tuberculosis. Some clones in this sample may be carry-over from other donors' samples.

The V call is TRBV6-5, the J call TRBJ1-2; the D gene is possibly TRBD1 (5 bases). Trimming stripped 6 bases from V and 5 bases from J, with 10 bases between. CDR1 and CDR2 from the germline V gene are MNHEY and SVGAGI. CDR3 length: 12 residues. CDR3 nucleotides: TGTGCCAGCAGAGACAGACGGTATGGCTACACCTTC. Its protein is CASRDRRYGYTF.

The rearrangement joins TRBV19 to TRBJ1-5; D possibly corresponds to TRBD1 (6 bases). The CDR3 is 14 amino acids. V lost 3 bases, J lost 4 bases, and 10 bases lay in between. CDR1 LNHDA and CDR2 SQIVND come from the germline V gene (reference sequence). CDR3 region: CASSIQDRNQPQHF. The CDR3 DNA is TGTGCCAGTAGTATTCAGGACAGAAATCAGCCCCAGCATTTT.

The DNA for the CDR3 is TGTGCCAGCTCACCAGCTAATAGCAGGGTGAACACTGAAGCTTTCTTT. This codes for CASSPANSRVNTEAFF. This sequence joins TRBV18 and TRBJ1-1; D is perhaps TRBD1 (5 bases). The CDR3 has 16 amino acids. Germline V lookup: CDR1 KGHSH, CDR2 LQKENI. V was cut by 2 bases and J by 0 bases, with 13 bases left in between. Combining the CDR3 with reference TRBV18 and TRBJ1-1 gives the whole variable domain NAGVMQNPRHLVRRRGQEARLRCSPMKGHSHVYWYRQLPEEGLKFMVYLQKENIIDESGMPKERFSAEFPKEGPSILRIQQVVRGDSAAYFCASSPANSRVNTEAFFGQGTRLTVV.

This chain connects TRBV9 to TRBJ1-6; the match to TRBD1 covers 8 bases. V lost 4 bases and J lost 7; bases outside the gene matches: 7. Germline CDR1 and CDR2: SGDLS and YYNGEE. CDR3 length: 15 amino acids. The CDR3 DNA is TGTGCCAGCAGCCCCCTGGGACAGGAGAATTCACCCCTCCACTTT. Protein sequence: CASSPLGQENSPLHF. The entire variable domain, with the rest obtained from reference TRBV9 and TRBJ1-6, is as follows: DSGVTQTPKHLITATGQRVTLRCSPRSGDLSVYWYQQSLDQGLQFLIQYYNGEERAKGNILERFSAQQFPDLHSELNLSSLELGDSALYFCASSPLGQENSPLHFGNGTRLTVT.

CDR3 coding DNA: TGTGCCAGCTCACCTTTCGACAGTAGCAATCAGCCCCAGCATTTT. This sequence encodes CASSPFDSSNQPQHF. The chain has TRBV18 and TRBJ1-5; weak D call: TRBD1 (5 bases). Germline-derived CDR1 and CDR2 are KGHSH and LQKENI. The CDR3 is made up of 15 amino acids. The V and J ends lost 3 bases and 0 bases respectively, with 9 bases between them.

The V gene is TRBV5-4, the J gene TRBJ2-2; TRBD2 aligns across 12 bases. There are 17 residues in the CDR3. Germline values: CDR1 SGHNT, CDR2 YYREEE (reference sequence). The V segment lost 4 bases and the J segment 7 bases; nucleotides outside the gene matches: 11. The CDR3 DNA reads TGTGCCAGCAGCCCAACCCCTAGCGGGGGGGCGGTCGGGGAGCTGTTTTTT. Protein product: CASSPTPSGGAVGELFF.

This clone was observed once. CDR3 nucleotides: TGTGCCAGCAGCCTGGGCCGGACAGGGTACCACAATGAGCAGTTCTTC. It specifies CASSLGRTGYHNEQFF. The chain employs TRBV11-2 and TRBJ2-1, with 8 bases matching TRBD1. Germline CDR1 and CDR2: SGHAT and FQNNGV. The trim removed 5 bases at V and 5 bases at J, leaving 11 bases unmatched. The CDR3 spans 16 residues.

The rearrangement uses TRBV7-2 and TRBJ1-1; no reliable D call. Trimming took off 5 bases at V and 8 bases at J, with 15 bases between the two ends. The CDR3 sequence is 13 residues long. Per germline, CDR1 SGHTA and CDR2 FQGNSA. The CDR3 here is CASSPRSAREAFF. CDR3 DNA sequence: TGTGCCAGCAGCCCCAGGTCCGCGCGAGAAGCTTTCTTT. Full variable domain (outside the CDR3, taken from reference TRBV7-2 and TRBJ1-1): GAGVSQSPSNKVTEKGKDVELRCDPISGHTALYWYRQSLGQGLEFLIYFQGNSAPDKSGLPSDRFSAERTGGSVSTLTIQRTQQEDSAVYLCASSPRSAREAFFGQGTRLTVV.

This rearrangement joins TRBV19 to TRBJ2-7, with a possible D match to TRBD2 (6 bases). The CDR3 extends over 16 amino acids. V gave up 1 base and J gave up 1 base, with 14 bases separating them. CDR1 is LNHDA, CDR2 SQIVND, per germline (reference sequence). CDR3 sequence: CASSIVGGALSYEQYF. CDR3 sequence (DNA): TGTGCCAGTAGTATAGTCGGGGGTGCACTTTCCTACGAGCAGTACTTC.

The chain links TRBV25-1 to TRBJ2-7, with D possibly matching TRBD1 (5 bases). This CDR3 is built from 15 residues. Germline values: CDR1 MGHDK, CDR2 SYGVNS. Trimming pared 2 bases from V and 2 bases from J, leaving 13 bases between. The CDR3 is CASSEGANAAYEQYF. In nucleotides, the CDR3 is TGTGCCAGCAGTGAAGGGGCTAATGCAGCCTACGAGCAGTACTTC.

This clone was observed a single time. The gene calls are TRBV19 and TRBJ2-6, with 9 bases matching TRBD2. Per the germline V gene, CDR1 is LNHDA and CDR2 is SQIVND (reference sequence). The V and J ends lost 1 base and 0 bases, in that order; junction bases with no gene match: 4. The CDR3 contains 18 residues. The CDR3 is CASSIGSGGISGANVLTF. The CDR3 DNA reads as TGTGCCAGTAGTATAGGTAGCGGGGGAATCTCTGGGGCCAACGTCCTGACTTTC.

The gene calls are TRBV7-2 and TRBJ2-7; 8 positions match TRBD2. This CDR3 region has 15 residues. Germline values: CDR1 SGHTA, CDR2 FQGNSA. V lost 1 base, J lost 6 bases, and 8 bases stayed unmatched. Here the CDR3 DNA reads TGTGCCAGCAGCTTAGGACAGAGGCGGGGGGTCGAGCAGTACTTC. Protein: CASSLGQRRGVEQYF.

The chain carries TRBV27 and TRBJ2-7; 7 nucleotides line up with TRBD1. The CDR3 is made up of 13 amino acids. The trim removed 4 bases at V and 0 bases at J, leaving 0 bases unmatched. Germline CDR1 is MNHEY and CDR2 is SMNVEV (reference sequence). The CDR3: CASSWDSSYEQYF. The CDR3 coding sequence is TGTGCCAGCAGTTGGGACAGCTCCTACGAGCAGTACTTC.

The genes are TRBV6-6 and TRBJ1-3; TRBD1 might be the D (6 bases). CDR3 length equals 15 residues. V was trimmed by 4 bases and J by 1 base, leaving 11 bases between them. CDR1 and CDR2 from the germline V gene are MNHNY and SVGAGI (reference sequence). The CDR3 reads CASSSQGISGNTIYF. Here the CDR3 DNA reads TGTGCCAGCAGTTCACAGGGAATATCTGGAAACACCATATATTTT.

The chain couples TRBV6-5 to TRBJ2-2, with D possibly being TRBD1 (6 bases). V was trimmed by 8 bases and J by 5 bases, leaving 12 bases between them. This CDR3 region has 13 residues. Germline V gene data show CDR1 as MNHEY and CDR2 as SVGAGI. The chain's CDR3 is CASAQGWTGELFF. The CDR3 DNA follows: TGTGCCAGCGCACAGGGTTGGACCGGGGAGCTGTTTTTT.

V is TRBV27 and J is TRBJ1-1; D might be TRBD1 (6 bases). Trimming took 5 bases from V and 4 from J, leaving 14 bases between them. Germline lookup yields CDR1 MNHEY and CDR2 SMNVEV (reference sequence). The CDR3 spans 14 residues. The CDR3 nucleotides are TGTGCCAGCAGTACTGGGGGCGTTTTCACTGAAGCTTTCTTT. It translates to CASSTGGVFTEAFF.

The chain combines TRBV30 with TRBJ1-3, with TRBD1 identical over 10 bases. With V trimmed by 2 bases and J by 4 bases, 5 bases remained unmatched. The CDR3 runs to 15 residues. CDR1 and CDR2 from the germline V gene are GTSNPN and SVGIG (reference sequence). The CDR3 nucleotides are TGTGCCTGGAGTATGGCGGGACAGGGGGGAAACACCATATATTTT. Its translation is CAWSMAGQGGNTIYF.

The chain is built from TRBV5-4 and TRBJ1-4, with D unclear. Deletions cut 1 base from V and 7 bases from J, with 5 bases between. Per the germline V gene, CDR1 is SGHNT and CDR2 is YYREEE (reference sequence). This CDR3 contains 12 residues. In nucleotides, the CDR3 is TGTGCCAGCAGCTTGTCTTCTGAAAAACTGTTTTTT. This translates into CASSLSSEKLFF.

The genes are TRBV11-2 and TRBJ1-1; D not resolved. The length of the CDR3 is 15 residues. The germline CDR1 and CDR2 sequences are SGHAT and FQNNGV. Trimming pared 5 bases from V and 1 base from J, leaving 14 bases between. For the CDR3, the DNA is TGTGCCAGCAGCCCCGGGCGGGTTACGAACACTGAAGCTTTCTTT. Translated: CASSPGRVTNTEAFF.

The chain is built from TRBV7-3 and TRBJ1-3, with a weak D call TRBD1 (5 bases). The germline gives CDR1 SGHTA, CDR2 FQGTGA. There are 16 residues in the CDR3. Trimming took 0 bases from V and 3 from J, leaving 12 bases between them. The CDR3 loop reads CASSLTGPGLGNTIYF. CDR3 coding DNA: TGTGCCAGCAGCTTAACGGGCCCAGGGCTTGGAAACACCATATATTTT. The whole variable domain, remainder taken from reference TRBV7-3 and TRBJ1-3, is GAGVSQTPSNKVTEKGKYVELRCDPISGHTALYWYRQSLGQGPEFLIYFQGTGAADDSGLPNDRFFAVRPEGSVSTLKIQRTERGDSAVYLCASSLTGPGLGNTIYFGEGSWLTVV.

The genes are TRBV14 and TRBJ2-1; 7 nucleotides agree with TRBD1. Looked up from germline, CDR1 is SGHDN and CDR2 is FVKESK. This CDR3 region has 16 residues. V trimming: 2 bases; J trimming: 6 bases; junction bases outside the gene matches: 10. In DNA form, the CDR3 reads TGTGCCAGCAGCCAAAAGGCAGCGGACAGGTCCAATGAGCAGTTCTTC. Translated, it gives CASSQKAADRSNEQFF. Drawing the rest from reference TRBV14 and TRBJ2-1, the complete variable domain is EAGVTQFPSHSVIEKGQTVTLRCDPISGHDNLYWYRRVMGKEIKFLLHFVKESKQDESGMPNNRFLAERTGGTYSTLKVQPAELEDSGVYFCASSQKAADRSNEQFFGPGTRLTVL.

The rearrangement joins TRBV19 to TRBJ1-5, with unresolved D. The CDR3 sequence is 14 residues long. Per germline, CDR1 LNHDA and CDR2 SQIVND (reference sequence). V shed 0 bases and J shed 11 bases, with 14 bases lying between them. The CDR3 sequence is CASSIDASGNTQHF. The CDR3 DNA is TGTGCCAGTAGTATAGATGCGAGCGGGAACACCCAGCATTTT. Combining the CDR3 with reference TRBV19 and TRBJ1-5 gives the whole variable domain DGGITQSPKYLFRKEGQNVTLSCEQNLNHDAMYWYRQDPGQGLRLIYYSQIVNDFQKGDIAEGYSVSREKKESFPLTVTSAQKNPTAFYLCASSIDASGNTQHFGDGTRLSIL.

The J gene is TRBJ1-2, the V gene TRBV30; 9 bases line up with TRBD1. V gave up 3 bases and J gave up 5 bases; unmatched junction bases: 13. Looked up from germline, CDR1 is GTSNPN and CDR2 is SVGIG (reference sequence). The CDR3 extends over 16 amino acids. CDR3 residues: CAWSPLGTGKGYGYTF. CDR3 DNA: TGTGCCTGGAGCCCCTTGGGGACAGGGAAGGGTTATGGCTACACCTTC.

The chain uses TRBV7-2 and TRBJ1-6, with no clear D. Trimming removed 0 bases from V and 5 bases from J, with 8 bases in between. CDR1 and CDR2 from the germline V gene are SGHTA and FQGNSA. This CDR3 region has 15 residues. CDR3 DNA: TGTGCCAGCAGCTTAGCCGCCGGTCATAATTCACCCCTCCACTTT. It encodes CASSLAAGHNSPLHF. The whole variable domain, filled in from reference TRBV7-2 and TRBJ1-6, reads GAGVSQSPSNKVTEKGKDVELRCDPISGHTALYWYRQSLGQGLEFLIYFQGNSAPDKSGLPSDRFSAERTGGSVSTLTIQRTQQEDSAVYLCASSLAAGHNSPLHFGNGTRLTVT.

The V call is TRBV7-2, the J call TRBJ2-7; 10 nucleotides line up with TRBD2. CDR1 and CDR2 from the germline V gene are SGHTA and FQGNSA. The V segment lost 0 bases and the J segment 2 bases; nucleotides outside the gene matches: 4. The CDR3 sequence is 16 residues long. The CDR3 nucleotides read TGTGCCAGCAGCTTAGCCCGGACTAGCGGCACCTACGAGCAGTACTTC. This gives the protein CASSLARTSGTYEQYF. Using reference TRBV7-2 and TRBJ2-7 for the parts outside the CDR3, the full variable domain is GAGVSQSPSNKVTEKGKDVELRCDPISGHTALYWYRQSLGQGLEFLIYFQGNSAPDKSGLPSDRFSAERTGGSVSTLTIQRTQQEDSAVYLCASSLARTSGTYEQYFGPGTRLTVT.

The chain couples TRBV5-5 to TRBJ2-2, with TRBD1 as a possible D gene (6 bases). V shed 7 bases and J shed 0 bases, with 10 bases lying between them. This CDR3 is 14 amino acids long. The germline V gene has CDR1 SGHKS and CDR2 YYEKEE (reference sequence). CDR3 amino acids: CASGRTANTGELFF. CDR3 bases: TGTGCCAGCGGAAGGACAGCGAACACCGGGGAGCTGTTTTTT. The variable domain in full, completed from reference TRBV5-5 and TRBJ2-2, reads DAGVTQSPTHLIKTRGQQVTLRCSPISGHKSVSWYQQVLGQGPQFIFQYYEKEERGRGNFPDRFSARQFPNYSSELNVNALLLGDSALYLCASGRTANTGELFFGEGSRLTVL.

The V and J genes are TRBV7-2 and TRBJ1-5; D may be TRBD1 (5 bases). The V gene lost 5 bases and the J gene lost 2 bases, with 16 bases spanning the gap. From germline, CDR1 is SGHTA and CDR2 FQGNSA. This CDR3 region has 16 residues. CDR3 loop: CASSPQAGWGNQPQHF. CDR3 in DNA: TGTGCCAGCAGCCCCCAGGCAGGGTGGGGCAATCAGCCCCAGCATTTT.

The CDR3 region is CASSASGHQYTEAFF. As DNA, the CDR3 is TGTGCCAGTAGTGCTTCGGGACACCAGTACACTGAAGCTTTCTTT. The V and J genes are TRBV19 and TRBJ1-1; D is possibly TRBD1 (6 bases). Looked up from germline, CDR1 is LNHDA and CDR2 is SQIVND (reference sequence). The CDR3 contains 15 residues. The V gene lost 5 bases and the J gene lost 3 bases, with 16 bases spanning the gap.